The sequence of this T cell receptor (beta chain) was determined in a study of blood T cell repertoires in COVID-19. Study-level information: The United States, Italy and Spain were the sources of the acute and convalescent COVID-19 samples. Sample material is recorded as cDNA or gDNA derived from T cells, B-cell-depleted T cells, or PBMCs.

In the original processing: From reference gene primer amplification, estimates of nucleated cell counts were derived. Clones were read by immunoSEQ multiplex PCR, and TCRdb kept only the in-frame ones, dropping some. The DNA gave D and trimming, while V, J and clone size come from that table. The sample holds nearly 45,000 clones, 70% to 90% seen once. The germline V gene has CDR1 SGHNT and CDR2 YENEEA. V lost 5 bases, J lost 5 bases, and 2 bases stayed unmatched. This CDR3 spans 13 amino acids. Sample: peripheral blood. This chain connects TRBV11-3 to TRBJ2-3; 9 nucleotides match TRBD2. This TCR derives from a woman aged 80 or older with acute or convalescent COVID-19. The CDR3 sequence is CASSRTSVDTQYF. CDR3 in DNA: TGTGCCAGCAGCAGGACTAGCGTAGATACGCAGTATTTT.